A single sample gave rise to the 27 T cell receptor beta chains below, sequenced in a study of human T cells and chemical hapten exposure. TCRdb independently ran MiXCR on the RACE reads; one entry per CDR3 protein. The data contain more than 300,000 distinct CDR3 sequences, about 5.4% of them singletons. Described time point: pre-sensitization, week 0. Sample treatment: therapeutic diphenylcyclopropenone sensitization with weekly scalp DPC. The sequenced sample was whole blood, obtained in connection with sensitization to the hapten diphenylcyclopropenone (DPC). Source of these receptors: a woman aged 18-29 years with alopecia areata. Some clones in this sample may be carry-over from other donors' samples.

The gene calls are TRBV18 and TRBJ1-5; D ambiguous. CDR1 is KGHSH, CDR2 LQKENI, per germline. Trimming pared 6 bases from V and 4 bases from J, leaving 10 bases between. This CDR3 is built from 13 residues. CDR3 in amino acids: CASSRTQNQPQHF. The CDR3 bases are TGTGCCAGCTCCCGGACCCAAAATCAGCCCCAGCATTTT.

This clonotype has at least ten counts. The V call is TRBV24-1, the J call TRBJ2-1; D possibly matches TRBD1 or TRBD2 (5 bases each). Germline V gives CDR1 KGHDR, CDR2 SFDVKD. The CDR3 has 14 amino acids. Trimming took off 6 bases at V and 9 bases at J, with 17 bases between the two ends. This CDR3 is CATSSEMRDGEQFF. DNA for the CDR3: TGTGCCACCAGTAGTGAGATGAGGGACGGTGAGCAGTTCTTC.

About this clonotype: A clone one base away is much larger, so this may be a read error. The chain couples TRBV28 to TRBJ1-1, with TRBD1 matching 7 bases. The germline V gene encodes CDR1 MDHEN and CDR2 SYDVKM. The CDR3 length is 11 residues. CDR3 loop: CVSSAGGGAFF. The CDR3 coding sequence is TGTGTCAGCAGTGCAGGGGGGGGAGCTTTCTTT. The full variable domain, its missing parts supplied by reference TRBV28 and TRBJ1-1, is DVKVTQSSRYLVKRTGEKVFLECVQDMDHENMFWYRQDPGLGLRLIYFSYDVKMKEKGDIPEGYSVSREKKERFSLILESASTNQTSMYLCVSSAGGGAFFGQGTRLTVV.

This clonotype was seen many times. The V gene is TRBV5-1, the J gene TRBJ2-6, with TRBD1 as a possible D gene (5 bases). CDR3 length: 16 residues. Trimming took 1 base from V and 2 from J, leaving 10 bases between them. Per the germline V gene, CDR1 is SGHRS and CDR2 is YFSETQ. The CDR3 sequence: CASSLKGEAGANVLTF. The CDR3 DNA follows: TGCGCCAGCAGCTTGAAAGGGGAAGCTGGGGCCAACGTCCTGACTTTC.

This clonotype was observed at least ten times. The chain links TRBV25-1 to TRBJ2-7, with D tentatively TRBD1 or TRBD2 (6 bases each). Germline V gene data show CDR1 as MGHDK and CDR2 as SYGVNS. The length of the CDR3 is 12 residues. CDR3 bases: TGTGCGACGCGGGACAACTCCTACGAGCAGTACTTC. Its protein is CATRDNSYEQYF.

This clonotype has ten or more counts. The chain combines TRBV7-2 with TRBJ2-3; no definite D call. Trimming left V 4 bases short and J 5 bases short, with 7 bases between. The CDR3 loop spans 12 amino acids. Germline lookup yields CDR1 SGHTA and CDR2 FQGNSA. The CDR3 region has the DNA TGTGCCAGCAGCTCTCGTCAAGATACGCAGTATTTT. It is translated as CASSSRQDTQYF.

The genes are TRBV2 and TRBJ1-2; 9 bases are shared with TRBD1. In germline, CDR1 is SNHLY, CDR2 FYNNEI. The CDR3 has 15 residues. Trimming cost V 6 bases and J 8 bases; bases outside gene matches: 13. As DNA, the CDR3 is TGTGCCAGCAGATTAGACCTGACAGGGGGTATCGGCTACACCTTC. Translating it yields CASRLDLTGGIGYTF.

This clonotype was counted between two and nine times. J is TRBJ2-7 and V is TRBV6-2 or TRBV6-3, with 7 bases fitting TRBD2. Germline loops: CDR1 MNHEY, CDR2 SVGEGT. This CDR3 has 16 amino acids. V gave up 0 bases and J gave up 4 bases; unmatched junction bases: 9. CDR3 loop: CASSYSAGPLQYEQYF. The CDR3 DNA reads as TGTGCCAGCAGTTACTCAGCGGGGCCTTTGCAGTACGAGCAGTACTTC.

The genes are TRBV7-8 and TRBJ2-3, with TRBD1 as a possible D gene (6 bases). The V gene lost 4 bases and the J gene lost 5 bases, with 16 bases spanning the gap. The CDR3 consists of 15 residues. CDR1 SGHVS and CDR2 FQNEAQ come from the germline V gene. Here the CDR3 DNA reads TGTGCCAGCAGCTACGGACAGTGGCCTAGAGATACGCAGTATTTT. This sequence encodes CASSYGQWPRDTQYF.

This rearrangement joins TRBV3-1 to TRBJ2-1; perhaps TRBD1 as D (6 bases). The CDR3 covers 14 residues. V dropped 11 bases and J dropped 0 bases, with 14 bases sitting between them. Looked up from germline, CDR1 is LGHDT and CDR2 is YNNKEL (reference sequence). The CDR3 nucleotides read TGTGCCTCCCAGGGGTCCAGCTCCTACAATGAGCAGTTCTTC. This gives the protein CASQGSSSYNEQFF.

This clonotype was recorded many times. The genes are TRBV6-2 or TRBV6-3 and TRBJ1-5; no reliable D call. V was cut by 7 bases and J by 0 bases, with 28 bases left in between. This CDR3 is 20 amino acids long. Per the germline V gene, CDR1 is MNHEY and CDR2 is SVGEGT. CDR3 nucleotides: TGTGCCAGCACCACAATGATGGGTGGAAGACGGAAATATAGCAATCAGCCCCAGCATTTT. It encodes CASTTMMGGRRKYSNQPQHF.

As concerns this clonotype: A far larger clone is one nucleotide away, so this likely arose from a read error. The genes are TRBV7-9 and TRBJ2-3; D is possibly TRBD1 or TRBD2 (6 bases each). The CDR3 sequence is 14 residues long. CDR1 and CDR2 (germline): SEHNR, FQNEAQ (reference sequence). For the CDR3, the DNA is TGTGCCAGCAGCTTAGAGGGGGGCACAGATATGCAGTATTTT. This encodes CASSLEGGTDMQYF.

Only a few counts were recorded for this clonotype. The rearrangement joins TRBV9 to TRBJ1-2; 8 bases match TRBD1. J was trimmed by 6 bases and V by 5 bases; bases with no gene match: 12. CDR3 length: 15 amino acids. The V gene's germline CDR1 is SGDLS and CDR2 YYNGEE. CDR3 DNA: TGTGCCAGCAGTAACGGGCAGGGGGCAGTTAATGGCTACACCTTC. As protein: CASSNGQGAVNGYTF.

The CDR3 DNA is TGTGCCAGCAGCTTTATTTCAGGGGGGAATGAAAAACTGTTTTTT. Amino acids: CASSFISGGNEKLFF. The chain recombines TRBV7-2 with TRBJ1-4; 7 bases match TRBD1. Trimming at V came to 3 bases and at J to 5 bases, leaving 6 bases not matched to a gene. The CDR3 is 15 amino acids. Per the germline V gene, CDR1 is SGHTA and CDR2 is FQGNSA.

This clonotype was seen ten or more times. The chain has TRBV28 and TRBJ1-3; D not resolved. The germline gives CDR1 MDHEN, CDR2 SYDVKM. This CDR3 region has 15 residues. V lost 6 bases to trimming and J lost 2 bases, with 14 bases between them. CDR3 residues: CASRPTPDPGNTIYF. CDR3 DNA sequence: TGTGCCAGCAGACCCACTCCGGACCCTGGAAACACCATATATTTT. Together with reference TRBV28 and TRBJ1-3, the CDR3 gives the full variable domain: DVKVTQSSRYLVKRTGEKVFLECVQDMDHENMFWYRQDPGLGLRLIYFSYDVKMKEKGDIPEGYSVSREKKERFSLILESASTNQTSMYLCASRPTPDPGNTIYFGEGSWLTVV.

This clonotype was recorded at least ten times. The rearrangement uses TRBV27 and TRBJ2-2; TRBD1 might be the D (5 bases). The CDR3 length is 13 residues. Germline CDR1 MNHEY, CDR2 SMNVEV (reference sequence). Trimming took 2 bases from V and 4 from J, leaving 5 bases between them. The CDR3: CASSLRGTGELFF. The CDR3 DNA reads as TGTGCCAGCAGTTTAAGGGGCACCGGGGAGCTGTTTTTT.

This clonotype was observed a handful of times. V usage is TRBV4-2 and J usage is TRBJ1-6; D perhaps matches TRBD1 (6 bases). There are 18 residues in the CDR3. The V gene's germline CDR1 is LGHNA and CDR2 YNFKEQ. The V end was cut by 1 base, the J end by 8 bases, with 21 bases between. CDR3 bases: TGTGCCAGCAGCCAAGTCGAGGGCGCGTTCGCAGGGGATTCACCCCTCCACTTT. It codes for CASSQVEGAFAGDSPLHF.

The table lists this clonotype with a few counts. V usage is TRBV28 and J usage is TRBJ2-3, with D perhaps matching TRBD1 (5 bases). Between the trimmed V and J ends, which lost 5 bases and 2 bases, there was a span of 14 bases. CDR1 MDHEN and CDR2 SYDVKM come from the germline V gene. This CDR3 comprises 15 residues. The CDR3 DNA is TGTGCCAGCAGTCAAAGAGCAGGGTTCACAGATACGCAGTATTTT. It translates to CASSQRAGFTDTQYF. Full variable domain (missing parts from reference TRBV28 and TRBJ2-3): DVKVTQSSRYLVKRTGEKVFLECVQDMDHENMFWYRQDPGLGLRLIYFSYDVKMKEKGDIPEGYSVSREKKERFSLILESASTNQTSMYLCASSQRAGFTDTQYFGPGTRLTVL.

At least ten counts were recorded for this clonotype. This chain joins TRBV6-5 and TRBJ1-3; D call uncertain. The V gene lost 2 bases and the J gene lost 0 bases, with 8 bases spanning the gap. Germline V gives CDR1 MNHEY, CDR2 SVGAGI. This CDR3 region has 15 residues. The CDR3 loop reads CASSYVTSSGNTIYF. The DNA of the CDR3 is TGTGCCAGCAGTTACGTAACGAGCTCTGGAAACACCATATATTTT.

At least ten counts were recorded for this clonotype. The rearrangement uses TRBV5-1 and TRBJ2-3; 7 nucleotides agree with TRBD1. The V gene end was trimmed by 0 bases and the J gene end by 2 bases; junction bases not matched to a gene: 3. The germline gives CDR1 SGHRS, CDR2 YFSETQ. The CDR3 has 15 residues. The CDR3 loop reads CASSLGTGLTDTQYF. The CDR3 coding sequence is TGCGCCAGCAGCTTGGGGACAGGCCTCACAGATACGCAGTATTTT.

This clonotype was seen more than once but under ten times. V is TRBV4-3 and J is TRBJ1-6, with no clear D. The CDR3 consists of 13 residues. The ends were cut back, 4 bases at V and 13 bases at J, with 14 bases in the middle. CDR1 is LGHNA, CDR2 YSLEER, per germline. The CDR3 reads CASSRDPGNPLHF. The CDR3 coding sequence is TGCGCCAGCAGCCGAGACCCCGGTAACCCCCTCCACTTT.

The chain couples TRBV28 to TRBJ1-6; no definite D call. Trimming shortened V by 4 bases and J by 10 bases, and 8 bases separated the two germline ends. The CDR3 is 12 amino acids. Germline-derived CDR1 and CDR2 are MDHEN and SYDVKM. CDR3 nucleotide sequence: TGTGCCAGCAGTTCAATACACTCACCCCTCCACTTT. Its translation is CASSSIHSPLHF. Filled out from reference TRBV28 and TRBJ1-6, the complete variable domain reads DVKVTQSSRYLVKRTGEKVFLECVQDMDHENMFWYRQDPGLGLRLIYFSYDVKMKEKGDIPEGYSVSREKKERFSLILESASTNQTSMYLCASSSIHSPLHFGNGTRLTVT.

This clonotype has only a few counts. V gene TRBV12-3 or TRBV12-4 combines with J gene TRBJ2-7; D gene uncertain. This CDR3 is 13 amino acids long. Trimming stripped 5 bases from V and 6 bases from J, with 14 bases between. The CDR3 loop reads CASSPGWTVEQYF. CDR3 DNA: TGTGCCAGCAGTCCCGGTTGGACGGTCGAGCAGTACTTC.

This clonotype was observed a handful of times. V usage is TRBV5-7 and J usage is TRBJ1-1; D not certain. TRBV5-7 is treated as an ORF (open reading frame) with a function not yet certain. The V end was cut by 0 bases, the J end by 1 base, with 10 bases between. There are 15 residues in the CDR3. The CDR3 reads CASSLAPRSNTEAFF. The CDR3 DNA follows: TGTGCCAGCAGCTTGGCCCCGAGATCGAACACTGAAGCTTTCTTT.

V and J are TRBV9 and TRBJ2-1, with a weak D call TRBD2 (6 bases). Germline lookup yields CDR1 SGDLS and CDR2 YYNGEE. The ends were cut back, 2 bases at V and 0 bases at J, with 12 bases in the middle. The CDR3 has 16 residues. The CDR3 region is CASSVNSGYSYNEQFF. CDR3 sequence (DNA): TGTGCCAGCAGCGTCAATAGCGGATACTCCTACAATGAGCAGTTCTTC.

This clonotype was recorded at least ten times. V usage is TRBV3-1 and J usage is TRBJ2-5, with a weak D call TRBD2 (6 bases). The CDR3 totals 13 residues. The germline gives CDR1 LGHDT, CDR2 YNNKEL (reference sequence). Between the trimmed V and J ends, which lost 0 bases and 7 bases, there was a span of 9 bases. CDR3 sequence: CASSQELGGTQYF. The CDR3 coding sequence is TGTGCCAGCAGCCAAGAACTGGGGGGGACCCAGTACTTC.

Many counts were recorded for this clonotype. The CDR3 sequence: CASGAPSGDTTDTQYF. The CDR3 DNA reads TGTGCTAGTGGTGCGCCTAGCGGGGACACCACAGATACGCAGTATTTT. This chain connects TRBV12-5 to TRBJ2-3, with TRBD2 matching 9 bases. Per the germline V gene, CDR1 is LGHNT and CDR2 is FRNRAP. The CDR3 spans 16 residues. The trim removed 5 bases at V and 2 bases at J, leaving 8 bases unmatched.